The present entry profiles one TCR beta chain with its context. The record originates from a study of blood T cell repertoires in COVID-19. As for the study in general: Donors in the United States, Italy and Spain gave samples during acute or convalescent COVID-19. The analysed material was cDNA or gDNA that came from T cells, B-cell-depleted T cells, or PBMCs.

Trimming at V came to 5 bases and at J to 5 bases, leaving 6 bases not matched to a gene. Germline-derived CDR1 and CDR2 are MNHEY and SVGAGI. This CDR3 comprises 15 residues. Authors' data handling: Scientists estimated how many nucleated cells there were by amplifying reference gene primers. Clones were sequenced by immunoSEQ multiplex PCR, and TCRdb holds only the in-frame ones, with some missing. That table is the source of V, J and clone size, and D and trimming were worked out from the DNA. The sample has 200,000 to 250,000 clones; 92% are singletons. The rearrangement joins TRBV6-5 to TRBJ2-3; TRBD1 agrees at 11 bases. The receptor comes from a man aged 25 to 45 with acute or convalescent COVID-19. Sequences were obtained from peripheral blood. CDR3 in amino acids: CASSRTGGVLDTQYF. CDR3 DNA: TGTGCCAGCAGTAGGACAGGGGGCGTCTTAGATACGCAGTATTTT.